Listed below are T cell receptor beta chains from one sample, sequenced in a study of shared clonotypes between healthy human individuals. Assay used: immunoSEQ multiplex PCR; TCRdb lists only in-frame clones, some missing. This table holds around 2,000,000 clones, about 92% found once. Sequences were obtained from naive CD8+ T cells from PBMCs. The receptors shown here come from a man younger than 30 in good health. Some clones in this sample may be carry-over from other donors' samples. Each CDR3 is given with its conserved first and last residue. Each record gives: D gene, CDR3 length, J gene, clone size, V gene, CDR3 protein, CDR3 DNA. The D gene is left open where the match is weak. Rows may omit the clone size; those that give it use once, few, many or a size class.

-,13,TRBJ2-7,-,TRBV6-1,CASRVDNTYEQYF,TGTGCCAGCAGAGTTGACAACACCTACGAGCAGTACTTC
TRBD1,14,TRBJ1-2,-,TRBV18,CASSPETGNYGYTF,TGTGCCAGCTCACCTGAGACAGGGAACTATGGCTACACCTTC
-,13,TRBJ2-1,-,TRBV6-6,CASRARISNEQFF,TGTGCCAGCAGGGCTAGAATATCAAATGAGCAGTTCTTC
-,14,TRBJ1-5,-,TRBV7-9,CASSSPPSNQPQHF,TGTGCCAGCAGCTCGCCCCCTAGCAATCAGCCCCAGCATTTT
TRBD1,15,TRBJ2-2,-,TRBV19,CASSIVPGGTGELFF,TGTGCCAGTAGTATAGTACCAGGGGGCACCGGGGAGCTGTTTTTT
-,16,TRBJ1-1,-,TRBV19,CASNHAQLRGGTEAFF,TGTGCCAGTAATCATGCCCAGCTTCGGGGGGGAACTGAAGCTTTCTTT
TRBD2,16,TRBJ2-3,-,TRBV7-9,CASSPPLGTSKDTQYF,TGTGCCAGCAGCCCCCCCCTCGGGACTAGCAAGGATACGCAGTATTTT
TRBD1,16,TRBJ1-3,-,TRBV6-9,CASSYSRGLGGNTIYF,TGTGCCAGCAGTTATTCGAGGGGGCTGGGGGGAAACACCATATATTTT
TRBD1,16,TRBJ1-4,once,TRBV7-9,CASSLVRNRGDEKLFF,TGTGCCAGCAGCTTAGTGAGGAACAGGGGCGATGAAAAACTGTTTTTT
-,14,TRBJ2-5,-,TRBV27,CASSPVGDVETQYF,TGTGCCAGCAGCCCCGTAGGGGATGTGGAGACCCAGTACTTC
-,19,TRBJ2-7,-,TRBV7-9,CASSYHGGRGERVPYEQYF,TGTGCCAGCAGCTACCATGGGGGGCGCGGGGAGAGAGTACCCTACGAGCAGTACTTC
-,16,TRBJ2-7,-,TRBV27,CASSLLPGGLSYEQYF,TGTGCCAGCAGTTTATTGCCTGGGGGCCTTTCCTACGAGCAGTACTTC
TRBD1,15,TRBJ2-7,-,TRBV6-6,CASSTRTGGPYEQYF,TGTGCCAGCAGTACCCGGACAGGGGGACCCTACGAGCAGTACTTC
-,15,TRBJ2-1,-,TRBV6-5,CASHPGRTAYNEQFF,TGTGCCAGCCACCCGGGACGAACCGCCTACAATGAGCAGTTCTTC
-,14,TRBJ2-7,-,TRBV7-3,CASSLTASGYEQYF,TGTGCCAGCAGCTTAACGGCCTCGGGGTACGAGCAGTACTTC